Below, 21 T cell receptor beta chains from the same sample are listed, as sequenced in a study of CD8+ T cells in alopecia areata (dated by TCRdb to between 2018 and 2020). The meaning of the sample's treatment or condition label: oral pan-JAK inhibitor, 5-10 mg twice daily. The method was the immunoSEQ multiplex PCR assay. To provide template for TCR sequencing, every sample had RNA extracted and reverse transcribed into cDNA. TCRdb provides this immuneACCESS table in a form limited to in-frame rearrangements. Some clones are lacking; in checked studies, under half of them reflect an unresolved V gene, and why the rest are absent is not known. The sample table shows hundreds of thousands of clones, and around two fifths are seen once. The ten top clones hold 0.45% to 0.55% of the sample. The sample consisted of CD4+ T cells sorted from blood, taken at week 34, from a patient treated with tofacitinib. The receptors come from a human donor with alopecia areata.

The rearrangement links TRBV25-1 to TRBJ2-3; 9 positions match TRBD2. CDR1 is MGHDK and CDR2 is SYGVNS in the germline V gene. The CDR3 extends over 15 amino acids. Trimming removed 4 bases from V and 5 bases from J; junction bases left unmatched: 7. The CDR3 region is CASSASGRFVDTQYF. The CDR3 nucleotides are TGTGCCAGCAGTGCCAGCGGGAGGTTCGTAGATACGCAGTATTTT. The whole variable domain, filled in from reference TRBV25-1 and TRBJ2-3, reads EADIYQTPRYLVIGTGKKITLECSQTMGHDKMYWYQQDPGMELHLIHYSYGVNSTEKGDLSSESTVSRIRTEHFPLTLESARPSHTSQYLCASSASGRFVDTQYFGPGTRLTVL.

This chain joins TRBV29-1 and TRBJ1-1; D remains unclear. Germline V gene data show CDR1 as SQVTM and CDR2 as ANQGSEA. Between the trimmed V and J ends, which lost 3 bases and 6 bases, there was a span of 11 bases. The CDR3 has 12 residues. CDR3 amino acids: CSVDRGFAEAFF. The CDR3 DNA reads as TGCAGCGTTGATAGAGGGTTCGCTGAAGCTTTCTTT.

This CDR3 is CASSLGPTSPETQYF. The CDR3 nucleotides are TGTGCCAGCAGCTTAGGACCGACTAGCCCAGAGACCCAGTACTTC. The chain couples TRBV7-2 to TRBJ2-5, with 7 positions matching TRBD2. Germline CDR1 reads SGHTA; CDR2 reads FQGNSA. This CDR3 is built from 15 residues. V lost 1 base to trimming and J lost 4 bases; unmatched junction nucleotides: 6.

The V gene is TRBV19, the J gene TRBJ1-1; D is undetermined. The CDR3 is made up of 15 amino acids. Per the germline V gene, CDR1 is LNHDA and CDR2 is SQIVND (reference sequence). Trimming removed 3 bases from V and 0 bases from J, with 11 bases in between. This CDR3 reads CASSMQDVVNTEAFF. The DNA of the CDR3 is TGTGCCAGTAGTATGCAGGACGTGGTGAACACTGAAGCTTTCTTT. Variable domain in full (rest from reference TRBV19 and TRBJ1-1): DGGITQSPKYLFRKEGQNVTLSCEQNLNHDAMYWYRQDPGQGLRLIYYSQIVNDFQKGDIAEGYSVSREKKESFPLTVTSAQKNPTAFYLCASSMQDVVNTEAFFGQGTRLTVV.

The chain combines TRBV19 with TRBJ2-1, with D unresolved. With 1 base removed from V and 7 bases from J, the gap between germline ends came to 17 bases. Germline-derived CDR1 and CDR2 are LNHDA and SQIVND (reference sequence). The CDR3 totals 16 residues. CDR3 amino acids: CASSIVKDQRGNEQFF. Written as DNA, the CDR3 is TGTGCCAGTAGTATAGTCAAGGACCAACGTGGGAATGAGCAGTTCTTC.

This clone was found once. This chain links TRBV10-3 with TRBJ1-2; maybe TRBD1 (6 bases). CDR1 and CDR2 (germline): ENHRY, SYGVKD. The CDR3 has 14 residues. Trimming took 4 bases from V and 8 from J, leaving 17 bases between them. The CDR3: CAISGTVSRLGYTF. CDR3 sequence (DNA): TGTGCCATCAGTGGGACAGTTTCAAGACTCGGCTACACCTTC.

The chain uses TRBV5-1 and TRBJ2-6; tentative D call: TRBD2 (6 bases). CDR3 length: 16 amino acids. V was shortened by 0 bases and J by 4 bases, with 11 bases between the two germline ends. Per germline, CDR1 SGHRS and CDR2 YFSETQ. This CDR3 is CASSLVGGTGANVLTF. CDR3 bases: TGCGCCAGCAGCTTGGTCGGGGGTACCGGGGCCAACGTCCTGACTTTC.

This sequence joins TRBV6-5 and TRBJ1-3, with unresolved D. The CDR3 extends over 13 amino acids. Germline V gene sequence: CDR1 MNHEY, CDR2 SVGAGI. V gave up 6 bases and J gave up 0 bases, with 6 bases separating them. The CDR3 DNA sequence: TGTGCCAGCAGACCACTCTCTGGAAACACCATATATTTT. Protein product: CASRPLSGNTIYF.

V is TRBV25-1 and J is TRBJ1-1; D is ambiguous. V was shortened by 5 bases and J by 4 bases, with 14 bases between the two germline ends. The length of the CDR3 is 14 residues. Germline V lookup: CDR1 MGHDK, CDR2 SYGVNS. The CDR3 DNA reads as TGTGCCAGCAGTAGCGGGGAGGGAAGCACTGAAGCTTTCTTT. This encodes CASSSGEGSTEAFF.

V and J are TRBV6-1 and TRBJ1-1, with D unresolved. Germline CDR1 is MNHNS and CDR2 is SASEGT. The CDR3 loop spans 15 amino acids. Between the trimmed V and J ends, which lost 1 base and 1 base, there was a span of 10 bases. The DNA for the CDR3 is TGTGCCAGCAGTGAAGGTGGTTTACCGAACACTGAAGCTTTCTTT. It yields the protein CASSEGGLPNTEAFF.

There are a few counts of this clone. This rearrangement joins TRBV7-2 to TRBJ1-5; 7 nucleotides agree with TRBD1. CDR1 is SGHTA and CDR2 is FQGNSA in the germline V gene. The ends lost 5 bases at V and 0 bases at J; junction bases unmatched: 10. This CDR3 is built from 17 residues. CDR3 nucleotide sequence: TGTGCCAGCAGCACACCAACAGGGGCCGCTAGCAATCAGCCCCAGCATTTT. Amino acids: CASSTPTGAASNQPQHF.

The V and J genes are TRBV5-1 and TRBJ1-6, with D hard to call. V lost 7 bases, J lost 14 bases, and 31 bases lay in between. The CDR3 runs to 17 residues. CDR1 SGHRS and CDR2 YFSETQ come from the germline V gene. CDR3 region: CASPLRTAPSNSCSLHF. DNA for the CDR3: TGCGCCAGCCCCTTAAGAACAGCCCCTTCGAATTCCTGTTCCCTCCACTTT.

This chain uses TRBV6-5 with TRBJ1-2; possible D gene TRBD1, 5 bases. The ends were cut back, 2 bases at V and 7 bases at J, with 8 bases in the middle. The germline CDR1 and CDR2 sequences are MNHEY and SVGAGI. There are 12 residues in the CDR3. This CDR3 is CASSYPRGGYTF. DNA for the CDR3: TGTGCCAGCAGTTACCCGAGGGGTGGCTACACCTTC.

This clone was counted a few times. The V call is TRBV18, the J call TRBJ1-1; D might be TRBD1 (6 bases). The CDR3 length is 15 residues. Deletions cut 5 bases from V and 2 bases from J, with 15 bases between. The germline V gene has CDR1 KGHSH and CDR2 LQKENI. The CDR3: CASSERTVLNTEAFF. The DNA for the CDR3 is TGTGCCAGCTCAGAACGGACAGTGCTAAACACTGAAGCTTTCTTT.

Only a few counts were recorded for this clone. The chain uses TRBV6-5 and TRBJ1-2, with no clear D. Germline lookup yields CDR1 MNHEY and CDR2 SVGAGI. The CDR3 sequence is 14 residues long. The ends were cut back, 6 bases at V and 5 bases at J, with 16 bases in the middle. The CDR3 spells CASSLTGRPYGYTF. The DNA of the CDR3 is TGTGCCAGCAGCCTTACCGGGAGACCTTATGGCTACACCTTC.

CDR3 sequence reads: CATRGRTGEEKLFF. The CDR3 region has the DNA TGTGCCACCAGGGGACGGACAGGGGAAGAAAAACTGTTTTTT. The chain uses TRBV15 and TRBJ1-4; 9 bases align to TRBD1. Germline CDR1 and CDR2: LNHNV and YYDKDF (reference sequence). The CDR3 covers 14 residues. V dropped 6 bases and J dropped 8; count of bases not matched to a gene: 7. Full variable domain (rest looked up from reference TRBV15 and TRBJ1-4): DAMVIQNPRYQVTQFGKPVTLSCSQTLNHNVMYWYQQKSSQAPKLLFHYYDKDFNNEADTPDNFQSRRPNTSFCFLDIRSPGLGDTAMYLCATRGRTGEEKLFFGSGTQLSVL.

This clone was counted between two and nine times. The chain is built from TRBV7-3 and TRBJ2-2; 9 positions agree with TRBD1. CDR1 is SGHTA and CDR2 is FQGTGA in the germline V gene. This CDR3 contains 16 residues. Unmatched junction bases numbered 11, after V lost 5 bases and J lost 7 bases. CDR3 coding DNA: TGTGCCAGCAGCCCAGACGGGACAGGGTTGATCGGGGAGCTGTTTTTT. As protein: CASSPDGTGLIGELFF.

The rearrangement links TRBV9 to TRBJ2-5; 8 bases match TRBD1. This CDR3 has 15 residues. Germline V gene lookup returns CDR1 SGDLS and CDR2 YYNGEE. V trimming: 4 bases; J trimming: 2 bases; junction bases outside the gene matches: 7. The chain's CDR3 is CASSPRDRQQETQYF. In DNA form, the CDR3 reads TGTGCCAGCAGCCCACGGGACAGGCAGCAAGAGACCCAGTACTTC.

The chain couples TRBV7-2 to TRBJ2-1; D is possibly TRBD1 or TRBD2 (6 bases each). Germline V gives CDR1 SGHTA, CDR2 FQGNSA. The CDR3 totals 13 residues. The V end was cut by 6 bases, the J end by 15 bases, with 21 bases between. CDR3 sequence reads: CASSEGGLFRGFF. Written as DNA, the CDR3 is TGTGCCAGCAGTGAGGGGGGTTTATTTCGCGGGTTCTTC. Full variable domain (remainder filled in from reference TRBV7-2 and TRBJ2-1): GAGVSQSPSNKVTEKGKDVELRCDPISGHTALYWYRQSLGQGLEFLIYFQGNSAPDKSGLPSDRFSAERTGGSVSTLTIQRTQQEDSAVYLCASSEGGLFRGFFGPGTRLTVL.

The chain joins TRBV30 to TRBJ2-7, with D hard to call. Trimming took 0 bases from V and 2 from J, leaving 11 bases between them. The CDR3 spans 14 residues. Germline CDR1 and CDR2: GTSNPN and SVGIG (reference sequence). CDR3 nucleotide sequence: TGTGCCTGGAGTGTACCGAGTCATACCTACGAGCAGTACTTC. This translates into CAWSVPSHTYEQYF.

V and J are TRBV29-1 and TRBJ1-1, with D uncertain. Germline CDR1 SQVTM, CDR2 ANQGSEA. The CDR3 is made up of 11 amino acids. Deletions cut 7 bases from V and 4 bases from J, with 10 bases between. As DNA, the CDR3 is TGCAGCGCTGCGTCGGTCACTGAAGCTTTCTTT. Translation: CSAASVTEAFF.